This TCR beta chain originates from a study of CD8+ T cells in alopecia areata. Remarks on this clone: The antigen remains unidentified.

Trimming removed 2 bases at V and 10 bases at J, with 9 bases between. CDR3 length: 12 amino acids. Germline V gene sequence: CDR1 SGHTA, CDR2 FQGNSA. Study findings and constraints: Normal scalp showed lower clonality than lesional scalp, especially alopecia totalis/universalis. Tissue-resident alphabeta T cells belonging to normal skin likewise get sequenced within scalp specimens.

RNA was isolated and reverse transcribed to cDNA, the sequencing template. Only in-frame clones appear in the TCRdb table, and some are missing; sequencing was by immunoSEQ multiplex PCR. The data contain about 200,000 clones, roughly 50% of them singletons. Treatment here: oral pan-JAK inhibitor, 5-10 mg twice daily. Sorted out of PBMCs were CD4+ T cells and CD8+ T cells. V usage is TRBV7-2 and J usage is TRBJ2-1; perhaps TRBD2 as D (5 bases). The TCR was taken from a human donor with alopecia areata. The source material was CD4+ T cells sorted from blood, sampled at week 24, from a patient treated with tofacitinib. The DNA of the CDR3 is TGTGCCAGCAGCTTATCCCGGGAAGAGCAGTTCTTC. Its translation: CASSLSREEQFF. The variable domain in full, completed from reference TRBV7-2 and TRBJ2-1, reads GAGVSQSPSNKVTEKGKDVELRCDPISGHTALYWYRQSLGQGLEFLIYFQGNSAPDKSGLPSDRFSAERTGGSVSTLTIQRTQQEDSAVYLCASSLSREEQFFGPGTRLTVL.